The present T cell receptor beta chain was sequenced within a study of blood T cells in healthy people across ages. Points from the study as a whole: Leaving the PBMCs unsorted stopped any conclusive comparison of naive versus antigen-experienced cells.

Many counts were recorded for this clonotype. Its specificity is not known. The authors extracted at least 6 micrograms of total RNA per sample. The second PCR ran roughly 6 to 11 cycles with a sample-barcoded 5' primer and J-beta primers. TCRdb ran MiXCR on the 5' RACE reads and lists one entry per CDR3 protein. The sample consists of about 930,000 distinct CDR3 sequences, roughly 28% of them appearing once. A further study also used this sample, focusing on T cells of mothers and their children. This second report adds: Nine systemically healthy Caucasian donors: three mothers, six children.

The receptor was derived from a woman aged 35 to 49 in good health. The sequenced material came from blood.

Here the CDR3 DNA reads TGCGCCAGCAGCTTGATGGGCAGCGGCACAGATACGCAGTATTTT. Translating gives CASSLMGSGTDTQYF. The V call is TRBV5-1, the J call TRBJ2-3; D is uncertain. The V gene's germline CDR1 is SGHRS and CDR2 YFSETQ. V lost 1 base, J lost 1 base, and 10 bases lay in between. The CDR3 loop spans 15 amino acids.